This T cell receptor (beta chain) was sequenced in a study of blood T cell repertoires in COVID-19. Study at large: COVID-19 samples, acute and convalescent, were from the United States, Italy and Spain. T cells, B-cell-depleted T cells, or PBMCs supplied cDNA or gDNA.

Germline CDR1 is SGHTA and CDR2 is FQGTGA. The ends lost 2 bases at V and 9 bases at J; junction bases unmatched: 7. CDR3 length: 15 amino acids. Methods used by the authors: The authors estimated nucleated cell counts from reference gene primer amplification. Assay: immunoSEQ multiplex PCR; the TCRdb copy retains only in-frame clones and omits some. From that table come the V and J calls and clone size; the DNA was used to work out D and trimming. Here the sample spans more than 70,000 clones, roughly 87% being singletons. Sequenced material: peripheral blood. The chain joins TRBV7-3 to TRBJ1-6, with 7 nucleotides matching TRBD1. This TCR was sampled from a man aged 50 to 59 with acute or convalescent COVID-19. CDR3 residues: CASSLVGQSRSPLHF. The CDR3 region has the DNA TGTGCCAGCAGCTTAGTGGGACAGTCTCGTTCACCCCTCCACTTT.